This T cell receptor beta chain came from a study of beta chain features in type 1 diabetes. Germline CDR1 SGHRS, CDR2 YFSETQ. The CDR3 is 13 residues long. V was pared by 4 bases and J by 0 bases, with 7 bases between. Only a few counts were recorded for this clone. Its matching antigen is unknown. Study-level findings and limits: PCR might preferentially amplify shorter templates, equally in patients and controls.

The study reverse transcribed the entire isolated RNA, so it sequenced expressed TCRB transcripts. Sequenced by immunoSEQ multiplex PCR; TCRdb stores in-frame clones only, minus some. The table has under 250,000 clones, roughly 14% seen once. Sequenced material: naive CD4+ T cells from blood. This clonotype was sampled from a woman between 40 and 55 years old in good health. This chain joins TRBV5-1 and TRBJ1-1; D is uncertain. The CDR3 is CASSGSLNTEAFF. The CDR3 DNA reads TGCGCCAGCAGCGGTAGTTTGAACACTGAAGCTTTCTTT.